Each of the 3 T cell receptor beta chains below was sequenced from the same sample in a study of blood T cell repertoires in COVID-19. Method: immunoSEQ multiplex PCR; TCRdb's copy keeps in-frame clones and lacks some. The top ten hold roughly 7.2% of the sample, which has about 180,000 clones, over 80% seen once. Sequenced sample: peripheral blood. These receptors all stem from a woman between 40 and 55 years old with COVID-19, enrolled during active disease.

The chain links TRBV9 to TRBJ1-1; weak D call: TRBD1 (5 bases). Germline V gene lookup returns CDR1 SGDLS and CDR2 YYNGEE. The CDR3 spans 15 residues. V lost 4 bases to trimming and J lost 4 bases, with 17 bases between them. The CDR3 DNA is TGTGCCAGCAGCAGGACGGGACTCTTAACCACTGAAGCTTTCTTT. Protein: CASSRTGLLTTEAFF.

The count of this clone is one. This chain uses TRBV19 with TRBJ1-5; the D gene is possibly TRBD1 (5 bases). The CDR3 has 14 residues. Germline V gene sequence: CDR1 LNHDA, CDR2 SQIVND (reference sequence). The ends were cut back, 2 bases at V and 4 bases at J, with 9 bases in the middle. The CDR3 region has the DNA TGTGCCAGTAGTATAATAGACAGAAATCAGCCCCAGCATTTT. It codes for CASSIIDRNQPQHF.

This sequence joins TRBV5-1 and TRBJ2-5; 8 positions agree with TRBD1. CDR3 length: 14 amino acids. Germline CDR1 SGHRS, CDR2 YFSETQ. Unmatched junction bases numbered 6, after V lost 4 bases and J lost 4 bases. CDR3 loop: CASSTDREVETQYF. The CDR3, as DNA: TGCGCCAGCAGCACGGACAGGGAAGTAGAGACCCAGTACTTC.